These 13 T cell receptor beta chains were all obtained from the same sample, sequenced in a study of blood T cell repertoires in COVID-19. Sequencing used immunoSEQ multiplex PCR; TCRdb keeps in-frame clones, though not all of them. There are about 280,000 clones in the sample; roughly 87% occur only once, and about 8.5% lies in the top ten. The specimen sequenced was peripheral blood. The receptors were sampled from a man younger than 35 with active or convalescent COVID-19.

This chain connects TRBV6-1 to TRBJ1-2; 8 nucleotides match TRBD1. The CDR3 has 17 residues. Germline CDR1 and CDR2: MNHNS and SASEGT. The V segment lost 4 bases and the J segment 2 bases; nucleotides outside the gene matches: 12. The CDR3 nucleotides are TGTGCCAGCAGTGTGAATGCAGGGGGCTGGCAGAACTATGGCTACACCTTC. As protein: CASSVNAGGWQNYGYTF.

This chain uses TRBV6-1 with TRBJ1-1, with TRBD1 matching over 8 bases. The V and J ends lost 2 bases and 4 bases, in that order; junction bases with no gene match: 6. Per germline, CDR1 MNHNS and CDR2 SASEGT. This CDR3 contains 15 residues. This chain's CDR3 is CASSELTGAPTEAFF. The CDR3 coding sequence is TGTGCCAGCAGTGAACTGACAGGGGCCCCCACTGAAGCTTTCTTT.

This clone was seen a handful of times. V and J are TRBV7-9 and TRBJ2-2, with TRBD1 identical over 8 bases. Looked up from germline, CDR1 is SEHNR and CDR2 is FQNEAQ (reference sequence). The CDR3 has 16 residues. Unmatched junction bases numbered 6, after V lost 5 bases and J lost 1 base. This CDR3 is CASSPPGTGNTGELFF. For the CDR3, the DNA is TGTGCCAGCAGCCCCCCGGGGACAGGGAACACCGGGGAGCTGTTTTTT.

This chain links TRBV7-2 with TRBJ2-5; TRBD2 is a possible D gene (7 bases). The CDR3 covers 16 residues. Trimming removed 3 bases from V and 4 bases from J, with 18 bases in between. Germline CDR1 SGHTA, CDR2 FQGNSA. The CDR3: CASSLISGGGGETQYF. The CDR3 DNA follows: TGTGCCAGCAGCTTGATCTCGGGGGGCGGCGGAGAGACCCAGTACTTC. The full variable domain, with the rest looked up from reference TRBV7-2 and TRBJ2-5, is GAGVSQSPSNKVTEKGKDVELRCDPISGHTALYWYRQSLGQGLEFLIYFQGNSAPDKSGLPSDRFSAERTGGSVSTLTIQRTQQEDSAVYLCASSLISGGGGETQYFGPGTRLLVL.

The chain has TRBV18 and TRBJ2-7; tentative D call: TRBD2 (6 bases). This CDR3 spans 14 amino acids. Germline V gene data show CDR1 as KGHSH and CDR2 as LQKENI. Trimming shortened V by 2 bases and J by 1 base, and 9 bases separated the two germline ends. CDR3 sequence: CASSPSGGSYEQYF. As DNA, the CDR3 is TGTGCCAGCTCACCATCTGGAGGGTCCTACGAGCAGTACTTC.

V is TRBV7-2 and J is TRBJ2-1; TRBD2 agrees at 8 bases. V gave up 0 bases and J gave up 7 bases; unmatched junction bases: 8. CDR1 is SGHTA and CDR2 is FQGNSA in the germline V gene. This CDR3 region has 16 residues. The CDR3 spells CASSLARQRGLNEQFF. The CDR3, as DNA: TGTGCCAGCAGCTTAGCGAGGCAGCGGGGGTTGAATGAGCAGTTCTTC.

The CDR3 DNA sequence: TGTGCCAGCAGCCCCCACAGTGGCACAGATACGCAGTATTTT. This translates into CASSPHSGTDTQYF. This sequence joins TRBV9 and TRBJ2-3; no reliable D call. This CDR3 contains 14 residues. Trimming cost V 4 bases and J 1 base, with 10 bases left between them. CDR1 is SGDLS, CDR2 YYNGEE, per germline.

This chain uses TRBV3-1 (or the pseudogene TRBV3-2) with TRBJ2-2; 7 bases align to TRBD1. CDR3 length: 15 amino acids. Trimming cost V 3 bases and J 5 bases; bases outside gene matches: 6. The germline gives CDR1 LGHDT, CDR2 YNNKEL (reference sequence). CDR3 region: CASSHTGVRTGELFF. DNA of the CDR3: TGTGCCAGCAGCCATACAGGGGTTCGTACCGGGGAGCTGTTTTTT.

The J gene is TRBJ2-7, the V gene TRBV27, with D tentatively TRBD1 (5 bases). CDR3 length: 14 amino acids. Trimming left V 3 bases short and J 4 bases short, with 13 bases between. Germline CDR1 MNHEY, CDR2 SMNVEV (reference sequence). The CDR3 bases are TGTGCCAGCAGTTTTGGAGTAGGGGCGTACGAGCAGTACTTC. It is translated as CASSFGVGAYEQYF.

This sequence joins TRBV27 and TRBJ2-2; 8 nucleotides match TRBD2. The CDR3 runs to 19 residues. Germline CDR1 is MNHEY and CDR2 is SMNVEV (reference sequence). V gave up 2 bases and J gave up 0 bases; unmatched junction bases: 11. The CDR3 sequence is CASSLPPAGGAPNTGELFF. The CDR3 bases are TGTGCCAGCAGTTTACCCCCCGCGGGGGGCGCCCCGAACACCGGGGAGCTGTTTTTT.

This clone was seen only a few times. This sequence joins TRBV6-5 and TRBJ2-1, with a weak D call TRBD2 (6 bases). Germline V gene lookup returns CDR1 MNHEY and CDR2 SVGAGI. The CDR3 is 15 residues long. Trimming took 8 bases from V and 11 from J, leaving 25 bases between them. This CDR3 is CASSLKDSGGEQQFF. CDR3 DNA sequence: TGTGCCAGCTCCCTAAAGGACTCCGGAGGGGAACAGCAGTTCTTC.

The chain combines TRBV6-2 or TRBV6-3 with TRBJ2-3; TRBD2 agrees at 9 bases. Trimming cost V 2 bases and J 0 bases; bases outside gene matches: 3. CDR3 size: 16 residues. In germline, CDR1 is MNHEY, CDR2 SVGEGT. CDR3 in amino acids: CASSYALAGSTDTQYF. CDR3 bases: TGTGCCAGCAGTTACGCTCTAGCGGGGAGCACAGATACGCAGTATTTT.

J is TRBJ2-7 and V is TRBV6-5; possibly TRBD1 for D (6 bases). Trimming cost V 6 bases and J 5 bases, with 17 bases left between them. This CDR3 region has 14 residues. Per germline, CDR1 MNHEY and CDR2 SVGAGI. The CDR3: CASSPLRGNHEQYF. Written as DNA, the CDR3 is TGTGCCAGCAGCCCACTCAGGGGAAATCACGAGCAGTACTTC.